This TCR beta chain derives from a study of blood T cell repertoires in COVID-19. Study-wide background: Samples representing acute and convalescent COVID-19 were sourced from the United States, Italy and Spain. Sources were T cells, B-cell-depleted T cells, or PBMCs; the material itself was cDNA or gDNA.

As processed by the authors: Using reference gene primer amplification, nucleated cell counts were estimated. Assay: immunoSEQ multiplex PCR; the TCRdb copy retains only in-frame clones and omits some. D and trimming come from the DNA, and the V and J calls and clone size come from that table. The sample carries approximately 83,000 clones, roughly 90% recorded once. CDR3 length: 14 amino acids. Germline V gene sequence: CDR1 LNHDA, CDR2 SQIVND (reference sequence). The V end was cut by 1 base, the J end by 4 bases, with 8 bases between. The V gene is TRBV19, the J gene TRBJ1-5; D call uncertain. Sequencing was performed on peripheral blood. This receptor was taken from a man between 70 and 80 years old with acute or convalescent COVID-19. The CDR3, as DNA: TGTGCCAGTAGTATAGCAGGTATGAATCAGCCCCAGCATTTT. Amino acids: CASSIAGMNQPQHF.